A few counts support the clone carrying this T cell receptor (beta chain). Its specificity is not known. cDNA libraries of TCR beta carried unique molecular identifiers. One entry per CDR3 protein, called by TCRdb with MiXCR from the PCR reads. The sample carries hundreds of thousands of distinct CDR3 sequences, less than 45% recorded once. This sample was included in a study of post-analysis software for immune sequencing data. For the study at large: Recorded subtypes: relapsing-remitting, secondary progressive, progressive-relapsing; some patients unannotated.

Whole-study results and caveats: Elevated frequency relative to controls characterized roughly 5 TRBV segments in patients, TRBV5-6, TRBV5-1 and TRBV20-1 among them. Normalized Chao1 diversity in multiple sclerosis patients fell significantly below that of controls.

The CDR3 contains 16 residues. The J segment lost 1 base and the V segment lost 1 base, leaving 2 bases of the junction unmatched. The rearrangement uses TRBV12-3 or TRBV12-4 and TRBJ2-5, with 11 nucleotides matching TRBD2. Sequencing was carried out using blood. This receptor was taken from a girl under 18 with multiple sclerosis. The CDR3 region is CASSLGLAGFQETQYF. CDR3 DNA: TGTGCCAGCAGTTTAGGACTAGCGGGATTCCAAGAGACCCAGTACTTC.